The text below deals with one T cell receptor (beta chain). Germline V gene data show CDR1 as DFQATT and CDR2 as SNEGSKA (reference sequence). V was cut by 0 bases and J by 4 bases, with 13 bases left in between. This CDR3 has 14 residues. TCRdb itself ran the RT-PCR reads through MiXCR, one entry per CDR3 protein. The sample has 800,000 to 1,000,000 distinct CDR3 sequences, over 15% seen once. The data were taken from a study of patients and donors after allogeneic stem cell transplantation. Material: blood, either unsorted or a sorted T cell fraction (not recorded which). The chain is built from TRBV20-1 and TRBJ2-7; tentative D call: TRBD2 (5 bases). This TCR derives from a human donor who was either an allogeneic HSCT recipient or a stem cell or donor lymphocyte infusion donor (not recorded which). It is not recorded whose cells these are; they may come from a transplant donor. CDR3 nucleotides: TGCAGTGCTAGAGATCCGACTACTACGTACGAGCAGTACTTC. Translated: CSARDPTTTYEQYF.